Listed here are 23 T cell receptor beta chains from one sample, sequenced in a study of vaccination and CD4 T cells after COVID-19 (dated 2022 in TCRdb). The protocol used for the library was PCR. Sequencing used an Illumina iSeq 100. TCR sequencing of DNA from cultured CD4+ T cells used the Oncomine TCR Beta short-read assay at the Johns Hopkins FTIC core. Using fastp trimming at Q25 and MiXCR clonotype assembly, TCRdb reanalyzed the public sequencing data and kept in-frame beta chains. Every distinct CDR3 protein forms one entry, paired with its most common genes and DNA. The sample table holds 7,000 to 9,500 distinct CDR3 sequences, of which 36% were seen once. Less than 35% of the sample lies in the top ten. The antigens of these receptors remain unknown. The treatment or condition label corresponds to: roughly ten-day PBMC culture with coronavirus spike peptide pools or control peptides (ViraFEST assay). CD4+ T cells from unexposed donors were collected before the COVID-19 pandemic (2011-2018).

Sequenced material: CD4+ T cells from blood, cultured in vitro. The receptors here all came from a human donor in good health.

This clonotype was seen a handful of times. The chain employs TRBV29-1 and TRBJ1-1; 7 positions agree with TRBD1. Germline V gives CDR1 SQVTM, CDR2 ANQGSEA. The CDR3 consists of 13 residues. The J segment lost 4 bases and the V segment lost 6 bases, leaving 8 bases of the junction unmatched. The CDR3 DNA follows: TGCAGCGTATTACAGGGGTGGGGCACTGAAGCTTTCTTT. This gives the protein CSVLQGWGTEAFF.

This clonotype showed up just a few times. The V gene is TRBV7-9, the J gene TRBJ2-3, with D unclear. The ends were cut back, 1 base at V and 0 bases at J, with 5 bases in the middle. From germline, CDR1 is SEHNR and CDR2 FQNEAQ (reference sequence). CDR3 length equals 14 residues. The CDR3 here is CASSLGASTDTQYF. Here the CDR3 DNA reads TGTGCCAGCAGCTTAGGGGCGAGCACAGATACGCAGTATTTT.

V usage is TRBV20-1 and J usage is TRBJ2-2, with a weak D call TRBD2 (6 bases). V lost 3 bases and J 2 bases, leaving 10 bases between the germline ends. There are 14 residues in the CDR3. Germline CDR1 is DFQATT and CDR2 is SNEGSKA (reference sequence). CDR3 nucleotide sequence: TGCAGTGCTAGCGGGGGACCAAACACCGGGGAGCTGTTTTTT. Amino acid sequence: CSASGGPNTGELFF.

The chain is built from TRBV19 and TRBJ1-1; D call uncertain. Germline V gives CDR1 LNHDA, CDR2 SQIVND (reference sequence). The CDR3 totals 14 residues. The V end was cut by 2 bases, the J end by 1 base, with 8 bases between. DNA for the CDR3: TGTGCCAGTAGTATACTGGACGGGAACACTGAAGCTTTCTTT. Its protein is CASSILDGNTEAFF.

This clonotype was detected a few times. CDR3 sequence (DNA): TGTGCCAGCAGTAAGGGCGCCTCTGGAAACACCATATATTTT. This gives the protein CASSKGASGNTIYF. The chain has TRBV27 and TRBJ1-3; D gene unclear. The length of the CDR3 is 14 residues. V shed 5 bases and J shed 0 bases, with 8 bases lying between them. Germline V lookup: CDR1 MNHEY, CDR2 SMNVEV (reference sequence).

This clonotype appeared a few times. V usage is TRBV20-1 and J usage is TRBJ1-5; D is perhaps TRBD1 (6 bases). Trimming shortened V by 2 bases and J by 2 bases, and 16 bases separated the two germline ends. The CDR3 loop spans 16 amino acids. Germline V gives CDR1 DFQATT, CDR2 SNEGSKA (reference sequence). CDR3 nucleotide sequence: TGCAGTGCTAGAACCTTCTCGACAGGCGGCAATCAGCCCCAGCATTTT. Translation: CSARTFSTGGNQPQHF.

The rearrangement joins TRBV27 to TRBJ1-2; TRBD1 matches at 11 bases. J lost 8 bases, V lost 4 bases, and 18 bases had no gene match. Germline CDR1 reads MNHEY; CDR2 reads SMNVEV (reference sequence). There are 18 residues in the CDR3. This CDR3 reads CASSSMDRGRGISGGYTF. DNA of the CDR3: TGTGCCAGCAGTTCCATGGACAGGGGGCGCGGGATCTCAGGGGGCTACACCTTC.

A few counts support this clonotype. The rearrangement uses TRBV19 and TRBJ1-1, with TRBD1 identical over 12 bases. From germline, CDR1 is LNHDA and CDR2 SQIVND (reference sequence). V gave up 10 bases and J gave up 6 bases; unmatched junction bases: 6. This CDR3 is 13 amino acids long. The CDR3 loop reads CATVGQGAAEAFF. CDR3 sequence (DNA): TGTGCCACCGTGGGACAGGGGGCCGCTGAAGCTTTCTTT.

This clonotype was counted only a few times. The rearrangement joins TRBV7-9 to TRBJ1-1; D is uncertain. The CDR3 is made up of 12 amino acids. Looked up from germline, CDR1 is SEHNR and CDR2 is FQNEAQ (reference sequence). V lost 3 bases, J lost 1 base, and 3 bases lay in between. CDR3 protein: CASSFPNTEAFF. In nucleotides, the CDR3 is TGTGCCAGCAGCTTCCCGAACACTGAAGCTTTCTTT.

The rearrangement uses TRBV6-1 and TRBJ2-5; possibly TRBD2 for D (6 bases). Trimming removed 10 bases from V and 5 bases from J, with 14 bases in between. CDR1 and CDR2 (germline): MNHNS, SASEGT. The length of the CDR3 is 12 residues. The CDR3 region has the DNA TGTGCCATTCGGAGGAGCGGGGAGACCCAGTACTTC. Its protein is CAIRRSGETQYF.

The V and J genes are TRBV15 and TRBJ2-4, with a tentative D call TRBD2 (7 bases). This CDR3 comprises 15 residues. CDR1 is LNHNV, CDR2 YYDKDF, per germline (reference sequence). Trimming stripped 10 bases from V and 1 base from J, with 17 bases between. In DNA, the CDR3 is TGTGCCAGTTCTCCCGGGGGGCCGGCCAAAAACATTCAGTACTTC. It specifies CASSPGGPAKNIQYF.

The chain is built from TRBV6-1 and TRBJ2-3, with 8 bases that match TRBD2. Germline values: CDR1 MNHNS, CDR2 SASEGT. The CDR3 runs to 19 residues. Trimming took 0 bases from V and 4 from J; bases not matched to a gene: 15. CDR3 nucleotide sequence: TGTGCCAGCAGTGAAGCGCTTCAAAGCTTCGGGGGGGATGCAGATACGCAGTATTTT. This gives the protein CASSEALQSFGGDADTQYF.

This clonotype was observed a few times. The V and J genes are TRBV6-1 and TRBJ2-7; no clear D. V shed 6 bases and J shed 7 bases, with 13 bases lying between them. CDR3 length equals 12 residues. Germline CDR1 and CDR2: MNHNS and SASEGT. The CDR3, as DNA: TGTGCCAGCAGAACACGACTGCGGGAGCAGTACTTC. It yields the protein CASRTRLREQYF.

By its share, this clonotype is large. The chain employs TRBV7-9 and TRBJ2-5; D ambiguous. Germline CDR1 and CDR2: SEHNR and FQNEAQ (reference sequence). This CDR3 has 20 amino acids. V shed 4 bases and J shed 5 bases, with 32 bases lying between them. CDR3 coding DNA: TGTGCCAGCAGCTCCTCTCCAGATCGGCAGGACCGCTCCGGCCGGGAGACCCAGTACTTC. Translating it yields CASSSSPDRQDRSGRETQYF.

V usage is TRBV4-1 and J usage is TRBJ2-5; 11 bases agree with TRBD2. Germline V lookup: CDR1 MGHRA, CDR2 YSYEKL. Trimming cost V 0 bases and J 4 bases; bases outside gene matches: 7. The CDR3 contains 17 residues. The CDR3: CASSQDVAGGRGETQYF. CDR3 sequence (DNA): TGCGCCAGCAGCCAAGATGTAGCGGGGGGGAGGGGAGAGACCCAGTACTTC.

This clonotype was observed a handful of times. This rearrangement joins TRBV7-2 to TRBJ1-3; TRBD1 is a possible D gene (6 bases). V dropped 7 bases and J dropped 2 bases, with 15 bases sitting between them. Germline values: CDR1 SGHTA, CDR2 FQGNSA. This CDR3 is built from 15 residues. The CDR3 region is CASTTFGTPGNTIYF. CDR3 coding DNA: TGTGCCAGCACCACCTTCGGGACACCTGGAAACACCATATATTTT.

The chain couples TRBV6-1 to TRBJ1-2, with D possibly matching TRBD1 (5 bases). This CDR3 is 14 amino acids long. Germline CDR1 MNHNS, CDR2 SASEGT. Deletions cut 3 bases from V and 8 bases from J, with 16 bases between. The CDR3 DNA follows: TGTGCCAGCAGTGATACAGGCTACGCCGCGGGCTACACCTTC. Translation: CASSDTGYAAGYTF.

The gene calls are TRBV10-3 and TRBJ2-4; 10 bases are a match to TRBD1. Losses at the gene ends were 8 bases for V and 5 bases for J; bases not matched to a gene: 0. The germline V gene encodes CDR1 ENHRY and CDR2 SYGVKD. This CDR3 is 12 amino acids long. This chain's CDR3 is CAIGTGENIQYF. The CDR3 DNA reads TGTGCCATCGGGACAGGGGAAAACATTCAGTACTTC.

V is TRBV6-1 and J is TRBJ1-3; tentative D call: TRBD1 (5 bases). CDR3 length: 16 residues. Germline assignment: CDR1 MNHNS and CDR2 SASEGT. Trimming left V 9 bases short and J 0 bases short, with 18 bases between. The CDR3 region is CASGAGRAISGNTIYF. CDR3 DNA: TGTGCCAGTGGGGCCGGGCGGGCGATCTCTGGAAACACCATATATTTT.

This clonotype has more than one count but fewer than ten. V is TRBV7-6 and J is TRBJ2-7; D remains ambiguous. The V gene's germline CDR1 is SGHVS and CDR2 FNYEAQ. The CDR3 contains 14 residues. V shed 1 base and J shed 0 bases, with 7 bases lying between them. CDR3 DNA sequence: TGTGCCAGCAGCTTAGGGAGCCCCTCCTACGAGCAGTACTTC. Translated, it gives CASSLGSPSYEQYF.

This chain connects TRBV6-1 to TRBJ2-1; D remains ambiguous. The CDR3 covers 11 residues. V lost 6 bases, J lost 5 bases, and 5 bases lay in between. Germline V gene data show CDR1 as MNHNS and CDR2 as SASEGT. As DNA, the CDR3 is TGTGCCAGCAGCGCTAACAATGAGCAGTTCTTC. Translated: CASSANNEQFF.

The genes are TRBV6-1 and TRBJ1-2, with a tentative D call TRBD1 (6 bases). V was clipped by 7 bases and J by 1 base, with 16 bases between them. This CDR3 comprises 15 residues. The V gene's germline CDR1 is MNHNS and CDR2 SASEGT. CDR3 DNA: TGTGCCAGCAACTCCGGGGGGGGCCTTAACTATGGCTACACCTTC. It specifies CASNSGGGLNYGYTF.

CDR3 region: CASSYGATSTDTQYF. In nucleotides, the CDR3 is TGTGCCAGCAGTTACGGTGCGACTAGCACAGATACGCAGTATTTT. The chain recombines TRBV6-5 with TRBJ2-3; D call uncertain. Trimming shortened V by 2 bases and J by 0 bases, and 9 bases separated the two germline ends. Looked up from germline, CDR1 is MNHEY and CDR2 is SVGAGI. The CDR3 loop spans 15 amino acids.